The 18 T cell receptor beta chains given below trace back to one sample, sequenced in a study of blood T cell repertoires in COVID-19. Sequencing was performed with immunoSEQ multiplex PCR; in TCRdb, only in-frame clones are kept and a portion is missing. The sample holds 95,000 to 150,000 clones, 69% seen once. The sample taken for sequencing was peripheral blood. The receptors were gathered from a woman aged 65 to 85 with acute or convalescent COVID-19.

The V call is TRBV9, the J call TRBJ2-1, with D maybe TRBD2 (5 bases). The CDR3 totals 16 residues. V lost 4 bases, J lost 4 bases, and 18 bases lay in between. Germline CDR1 SGDLS, CDR2 YYNGEE. DNA of the CDR3: TGTGCCAGCAGCCCGCAGACCGACTATCTATACAATGAGCAGTTCTTC. Protein sequence: CASSPQTDYLYNEQFF.

This clone was recorded a few times. CDR3 residues: CASRRAGATYEQYF. CDR3 nucleotides: TGTGCCAGCAGACGAGCGGGAGCGACCTACGAGCAGTACTTC. The rearrangement uses TRBV7-8 and TRBJ2-7, with 8 positions matching TRBD2. Per germline, CDR1 SGHVS and CDR2 FQNEAQ. V dropped 6 bases and J dropped 2; count of bases not matched to a gene: 6. The CDR3 sequence is 14 residues long. The variable domain in full, completed from reference TRBV7-8 and TRBJ2-7, reads GAGVSQSPRYKVAKRGQDVALRCDPISGHVSLFWYQQALGQGPEFLTYFQNEAQLDKSGLPSDRFFAERPEGSVSTLKIQRTQQEDSAVYLCASRRAGATYEQYFGPGTRLTVT.

This chain joins TRBV19 and TRBJ2-1; 8 bases agree with TRBD2. Germline-derived CDR1 and CDR2 are LNHDA and SQIVND (reference sequence). Trimming at V came to 4 bases and at J to 7 bases, leaving 9 bases not matched to a gene. This CDR3 spans 15 amino acids. CDR3 protein: CASSTGGGTLNEQFF. The CDR3 DNA sequence: TGTGCCAGTAGTACCGGGGGGGGAACCCTAAATGAGCAGTTCTTC.

This clone was seen more than once but under ten times. This chain joins TRBV7-9 and TRBJ2-2; possibly TRBD1 for D (6 bases). This CDR3 is 16 amino acids long. Per the germline V gene, CDR1 is SEHNR and CDR2 is FQNEAQ (reference sequence). The germline V and J ends were trimmed by 6 bases and 2 bases, with 16 bases remaining between them. CDR3 bases: TGTGCCAGCAGTTCCGCAGGGGAACTCAACACCGGGGAGCTGTTTTTT. Its translation is CASSSAGELNTGELFF.

This clone was detected a few times. This sequence joins TRBV4-3 and TRBJ1-2, with 9 bases identical to TRBD1. CDR1 is LGHNA and CDR2 is YSLEER in the germline V gene. Trimming cost V 4 bases and J 3 bases; bases outside gene matches: 6. The CDR3 consists of 15 residues. This CDR3 reads CASSRVQGADYGYTF. The CDR3 DNA follows: TGCGCCAGCAGCCGGGTACAGGGGGCGGACTATGGCTACACCTTC.

J is TRBJ2-3 and V is TRBV4-1; 15 positions match TRBD2. This CDR3 is built from 18 residues. Looked up from germline, CDR1 is MGHRA and CDR2 is YSYEKL. V gave up 3 bases and J gave up 2 bases; unmatched junction bases: 6. The CDR3 sequence: CASSQGLAGGSLTDTQYF. Here the CDR3 DNA reads TGCGCCAGCAGCCAGGGACTAGCGGGGGGCTCACTCACAGATACGCAGTATTTT.

The chain uses TRBV28 and TRBJ1-2, with 7 bases fitting TRBD1. The CDR3 runs 14 residues. V was clipped by 4 bases and J by 5 bases; unmatched bases: 7. Germline values: CDR1 MDHEN, CDR2 SYDVKM. In DNA, the CDR3 is TGTGCCAGCAGTTCCCCGGGACAGAGATATGGCTACACCTTC. This encodes CASSSPGQRYGYTF.

The chain has TRBV11-2 and TRBJ1-2; TRBD1 is a possible D gene (6 bases). V was trimmed by 5 bases and J by 3 bases, leaving 19 bases between them. In germline, CDR1 is SGHAT, CDR2 FQNNGV. The CDR3 loop spans 16 amino acids. CDR3 DNA: TGTGCCAGCAGCGCCATATGGGGGGGCCGATACTATGGCTACACCTTC. Translated: CASSAIWGGRYYGYTF. The full variable domain, in which reference TRBV11-2 and TRBJ1-2 provide the parts outside the CDR3, is EAGVAQSPRYKIIEKRQSVAFWCNPISGHATLYWYQQILGQGPKLLIQFQNNGVVDDSQLPKDRFSAERLKGVDSTLKIQPAKLEDSAVYLCASSAIWGGRYYGYTFGSGTRLTVV.

This rearrangement joins TRBV5-6 to TRBJ2-2, with a tentative D call TRBD1 (5 bases). Germline CDR1 and CDR2: SGHDT and YYEEEE. The CDR3 is 14 amino acids. V was shortened by 1 base and J by 6 bases, with 10 bases between the two germline ends. CDR3 sequence (DNA): TGTGCCAGCAGCTTGAAAGGGGCGGCCGGGGAGCTGTTTTTT. Its protein product is CASSLKGAAGELFF.

The J gene is TRBJ2-3, the V gene TRBV9, with TRBD2 matching over 11 bases. The CDR3 covers 20 residues. J gave up 2 bases and V 0 bases, and 14 bases lay outside the gene matches. The germline CDR1 and CDR2 sequences are SGDLS and YYNGEE. The CDR3 bases are TGTGCCAGCAGCGTAGCGGCTAGCGGGAGGATCGGTCGCGACACAGATACGCAGTATTTT. It yields the protein CASSVAASGRIGRDTDTQYF. Drawing the rest from reference TRBV9 and TRBJ2-3, the complete variable domain is DSGVTQTPKHLITATGQRVTLRCSPRSGDLSVYWYQQSLDQGLQFLIQYYNGEERAKGNILERFSAQQFPDLHSELNLSSLELGDSALYFCASSVAASGRIGRDTDTQYFGPGTRLTVL.

The chain recombines TRBV30 with TRBJ2-3; a possible D gene is TRBD2 (7 bases). Germline CDR1 reads GTSNPN; CDR2 reads SVGIG (reference sequence). The CDR3 runs to 14 residues. Trimming took off 1 base at V and 6 bases at J, with 14 bases between the two ends. For the CDR3, the DNA is TGTGCCTGGAGTGGAAGGACTAGGGGGGATACGCAGTATTTT. Translation gives CAWSGRTRGDTQYF.

This clone was detected only a few times. V usage is TRBV6-5 and J usage is TRBJ1-5, with D possibly TRBD1 on 6 matching bases. This CDR3 has 15 amino acids. V was shortened by 6 bases and J by 1 base, with 13 bases between the two germline ends. Looked up from germline, CDR1 is MNHEY and CDR2 is SVGAGI. The CDR3 loop is CASSLRQESNQPQHF. The CDR3 coding sequence is TGTGCCAGCAGCTTGCGACAGGAAAGCAATCAGCCCCAGCATTTT.

The rearrangement joins TRBV6-1 to TRBJ1-5; the match to TRBD1 covers 8 bases. V lost 4 bases to trimming and J lost 4 bases; unmatched junction nucleotides: 9. The CDR3 totals 16 residues. CDR1 MNHNS and CDR2 SASEGT come from the germline V gene. CDR3 in DNA: TGTGCCAGCAGTGGCCAAAGGACAGGGAGAAATCAGCCCCAGCATTTT. Encoded protein: CASSGQRTGRNQPQHF.

The chain joins TRBV19 to TRBJ2-7, with 9 bases fitting TRBD2. The CDR3 has 15 amino acids. The germline CDR1 and CDR2 sequences are LNHDA and SQIVND (reference sequence). The J segment lost 1 base and the V segment lost 7 bases, leaving 8 bases of the junction unmatched. In DNA form, the CDR3 reads TGTGCCAGTAACGAAGCGGGAGGCGCTTCCTACGAGCAGTACTTC. It yields the protein CASNEAGGASYEQYF.

This clone occurred a few times. The chain carries TRBV23-1 and TRBJ2-5; TRBD2 might be the D (7 bases). TRBV23-1 is filed as an ORF, its function uncertain. V was shortened by 10 bases and J by 5 bases, with 20 bases between the two germline ends. The CDR3 totals 14 residues. CDR3 bases: TGCGCCACTCCCGACCGGGGGGCTGGGGAGACCCAGTACTTC. Encoded protein: CATPDRGAGETQYF.

This clone was counted between two and nine times. V is TRBV6-5 and J is TRBJ2-7, with 9 bases matching TRBD2. The CDR3 loop spans 16 amino acids. Germline CDR1 is MNHEY and CDR2 is SVGAGI. With 2 bases clipped from V and 7 bases from J, the junction kept 12 bases outside the gene matches. The chain's CDR3 is CASSYGGSGRTGEQYF. The CDR3 nucleotides read TGTGCCAGCAGTTACGGGGGTAGCGGGAGAACGGGGGAGCAGTACTTC.

The genes are TRBV12-3 or TRBV12-4 and TRBJ1-3; tentative D call: TRBD1 (5 bases). V was trimmed by 8 bases and J by 2 bases, leaving 10 bases between them. This CDR3 has 13 amino acids. CDR3 coding DNA: TGTGCCAGCCGCCGGACAACTGGAAACACCATATATTTT. This encodes CASRRTTGNTIYF.

The chain uses TRBV5-6 and TRBJ2-1, with D perhaps matching TRBD2 (5 bases). V was clipped by 1 base and J by 10 bases, with 18 bases between them. The V gene's germline CDR1 is SGHDT and CDR2 YYEEEE. This CDR3 is 15 amino acids long. CDR3 coding DNA: TGTGCCAGCAGCTTGTTTTTTGGGGAGATTTACGAGCAGTTCTTC. Its protein is CASSLFFGEIYEQFF.